Listed below are T cell receptor beta chains from one sample, sequenced in a study of blood T cell repertoires in COVID-19. Libraries were prepared by immunoSEQ multiplex PCR; TCRdb keeps only in-frame clonotypes and omits some of them. The data show 95,000 to 150,000 clones, with around 77% seen just once and 16% held by the top ten. Sample: peripheral blood. Source of these receptors: a man aged 60 to 75 with active or convalescent COVID-19. Both conserved end residues are part of each CDR3.

TRBJ2-1,TRBV18,CASSPSGRDDNEQFF
TRBJ1-1,TRBV29-1,CSGLRRNTEAFF
TRBJ1-2,TRBV9,CASSRDRGGYGYTF
TRBJ1-5,TRBV27,CASSSNLGGDQPQHF
TRBJ2-3,TRBV28,CASSLLAEITTQYF
TRBJ1-3,TRBV24-1,CATSDPSDRGANTIYF
TRBJ2-1,TRBV4-1,CASSASRPEQFF
TRBJ1-1,TRBV14,CASSQVLGATEAFF
TRBJ2-1,TRBV9,CASSVGPSLATGHEQFF
TRBJ2-5,TRBV11-2,CASSEQGRETQYF